The 7 T cell receptor beta chains in this list originate from one sample, sequenced in a study of control samples from healthy donors and cancer patients (dated by TCRdb to between 2020 and 2021). Libraries were made using the immunoSEQ multiplex PCR assay. Held by TCRdb, this immuneACCESS table contains in-frame sequences only and omits some clones. Under half of the omission traces to an unresolved V gene where checked; the cause of the rest is unknown. Present in this sample are about 170,000 clones, roughly 92% of which were seen just once. The ten largest make up about 1.5% of the sample. The sample consisted of blood. Every receptor here comes from a woman aged 18-35 years in good health.

This chain uses TRBV14 with TRBJ1-2, with 7 bases lining up with TRBD1. J was trimmed by 5 bases and V by 3 bases; bases with no gene match: 18. The CDR3 contains 18 residues. The germline CDR1 and CDR2 sequences are SGHDN and FVKESK. CDR3 in amino acids: CASSHRSWTGPLPYGYTF. The CDR3 bases are TGTGCCAGCAGCCACAGAAGCTGGACAGGTCCCCTGCCTTATGGCTACACCTTC.

This clone came up once. The J gene is TRBJ1-3, the V gene TRBV20-1; D call uncertain. The CDR3 extends over 11 amino acids. Looked up from germline, CDR1 is DFQATT and CDR2 is SNEGSKA (reference sequence). V was shortened by 3 bases and J by 2 bases, with 2 bases between the two germline ends. The CDR3 region has the DNA TGCAGTGCTAGCGCTGGAAACACCATATATTTT. Encoded protein: CSASAGNTIYF.

This chain connects TRBV28 to TRBJ1-1; TRBD1 might be the D (5 bases). V lost 10 bases and J 1 base, leaving 13 bases between the germline ends. CDR3 length equals 13 residues. Germline CDR1 is MDHEN and CDR2 is SYDVKM. The CDR3 here is CATDDSPNTEAFF. The CDR3 bases are TGTGCCACCGACGACAGCCCGAACACTGAAGCTTTCTTT.

The rearrangement joins TRBV28 to TRBJ1-5, with 7 bases that match TRBD1. CDR1 is MDHEN and CDR2 is SYDVKM in the germline V gene. After removal of 3 bases from V and 6 bases from J, the junction contained 8 bases not matched to a gene. This CDR3 has 15 amino acids. The CDR3 is CASSFWAGGSQPQHF. In DNA, the CDR3 is TGTGCCAGCAGTTTTTGGGCAGGGGGGAGTCAGCCCCAGCATTTT.

J is TRBJ2-1 and V is TRBV11-2; D gene ambiguous. Trimming pared 1 base from V and 1 base from J, leaving 8 bases between. Germline V gene lookup returns CDR1 SGHAT and CDR2 FQNNGV. The CDR3 spans 15 residues. For the CDR3, the DNA is TGTGCCAGCAGCTTAGGGGCAAATTCCTACAATGAGCAGTTCTTC. It codes for CASSLGANSYNEQFF.

The sample holds one count of this clone. This chain uses TRBV19 with TRBJ1-3, with D possibly TRBD1 on 5 matching bases. CDR3 size: 13 residues. V was trimmed by 5 bases and J by 5 bases, leaving 10 bases between them. Germline CDR1 reads LNHDA; CDR2 reads SQIVND (reference sequence). The CDR3 coding sequence is TGTGCCAGTAGTTCAGTGGACAGAAACACCATATATTTT. This sequence encodes CASSSVDRNTIYF. The full variable domain, its missing parts supplied by reference TRBV19 and TRBJ1-3, is DGGITQSPKYLFRKEGQNVTLSCEQNLNHDAMYWYRQDPGQGLRLIYYSQIVNDFQKGDIAEGYSVSREKKESFPLTVTSAQKNPTAFYLCASSSVDRNTIYFGEGSWLTVV.

This clone was detected once. This rearrangement joins TRBV27 to TRBJ2-1; tentatively, D is TRBD1 or TRBD2 (5 bases each). The CDR3 sequence is 14 residues long. Germline V CDR1 and CDR2: MNHEY, SMNVEV (reference sequence). Deletions cut 10 bases from V and 4 bases from J, with 17 bases between. In nucleotides, the CDR3 is TGTGCCACTTCGTCCCGGGACGTTTACAATGAGCAGTTCTTC. Its translation: CATSSRDVYNEQFF.